The clone carrying this T cell receptor (beta chain) was seen a handful of times. The data are from a study of T cells in Graves' hyperthyroidism and ophthalmopathy. RNA transcripts gave rise to amplified TCR beta CDR3 regions. Researchers ran a first-round RT-PCR on the TCR CDR3 using the HTBI primer set. TCRdb reprocessed the multiplex PCR reads with MiXCR, giving one entry per CDR3 protein. The data show some 770,000 distinct CDR3 sequences, about a sixth seen once. Looked up from germline, CDR1 is MNHEY and CDR2 is SVGEGT. Trimming cost V 5 bases and J 2 bases; bases outside gene matches: 10. The length of the CDR3 is 16 residues.

Sequencing was performed on blood. This TCR was recovered from a young man with Graves' hyperthyroidism. The chain is built from TRBV6-2 or TRBV6-3 and TRBJ2-7; 9 bases match TRBD2. In DNA, the CDR3 is TGTGCCAGCAGTCAGATGGTACGCGGGAGGGCCTACGAGCAGTACTTC. Amino acids: CASSQMVRGRAYEQYF.